These T cell receptor beta chains were read from a single sample in a study of radiation and T cells in renal cell carcinoma. The assay was immunoSEQ multiplex PCR, and TCRdb's table has in-frame clones only and misses some. The sample has some 130,000 clones, more than 75% seen once. Specimen: blood, collected from a patient whose treatment included radiotherapy and nephrectomy. The receptors here all came from an older woman with renal cell carcinoma. Each CDR3 is given with its conserved first and last residue. A D gene is named only where the DNA matches it firmly. Only some rows state a clone size, as once, few, many or a class for expanded clones.

d_call: NA; v_call: TRBV5-1; j_call: TRBJ1-1; clone_size: NA; cdr3_aa: CASSLGKSNTEAFF; cdr3_nt: TGCGCCAGCAGCCTGGGGAAATCGAACACTGAAGCTTTCTTT
d_call: TRBD1; v_call: TRBV11-3; j_call: TRBJ1-2; clone_size: NA; cdr3_aa: CASSFSGTGGYGYTF; cdr3_nt: TGTGCCAGCAGCTTTTCCGGGACAGGGGGCTATGGCTACACCTTC
d_call: NA; v_call: TRBV7-8; j_call: TRBJ2-2; clone_size: NA; cdr3_aa: CASTGDSIPYTGELFF; cdr3_nt: TGTGCCAGCACGGGGGACAGCATACCTTACACCGGGGAGCTGTTTTTT
d_call: TRBD1; v_call: TRBV6-6; j_call: TRBJ2-1; clone_size: NA; cdr3_aa: CASLNRAGGFYNEQFF; cdr3_nt: TGTGCCAGCCTCAACAGAGCAGGGGGATTCTACAATGAGCAGTTCTTC
d_call: NA; v_call: TRBV7-2; j_call: TRBJ2-7; clone_size: once; cdr3_aa: CASSLDRVREQYF; cdr3_nt: TGTGCCAGCAGCTTAGACAGGGTAAGGGAGCAGTACTTC
d_call: TRBD1; v_call: TRBV5-6; j_call: TRBJ1-1; clone_size: NA; cdr3_aa: CASTPSSRGGTEAFF; cdr3_nt: TGTGCCAGCACCCCTTCCTCCAGGGGGGGCACTGAAGCTTTCTTT
d_call: NA; v_call: TRBV7-9; j_call: TRBJ1-5; clone_size: NA; cdr3_aa: CASSPRDQPQHF; cdr3_nt: TGTGCCAGCAGCCCCAGGGATCAGCCCCAGCATTTT
d_call: NA; v_call: TRBV30; j_call: TRBJ2-7; clone_size: NA; cdr3_aa: CAWSLPGGTSQQYF; cdr3_nt: TGTGCCTGGAGCCTTCCTGGGGGCACGAGTCAGCAGTACTTC
d_call: NA; v_call: TRBV19; j_call: TRBJ1-5; clone_size: NA; cdr3_aa: CASNSYGIGQPQHF; cdr3_nt: TGTGCCAGTAATAGTTATGGGATTGGGCAGCCCCAGCATTTT
d_call: NA; v_call: TRBV27; j_call: TRBJ2-6; clone_size: NA; cdr3_aa: CASSFTGANVLTF; cdr3_nt: TGTGCCAGCAGTTTTACCGGGGCCAACGTCCTGACTTTC
d_call: TRBD2; v_call: TRBV27; j_call: TRBJ2-1; clone_size: NA; cdr3_aa: CASRTSTGEQFF; cdr3_nt: TGTGCCAGCCGGACTAGCACTGGTGAGCAGTTCTTC
d_call: TRBD1; v_call: TRBV28; j_call: TRBJ1-5; clone_size: NA; cdr3_aa: CASSLFSGQRISNQPQHF; cdr3_nt: TGTGCCAGCAGTTTATTTTCGGGACAGAGAATTAGCAATCAGCCCCAGCATTTT
d_call: TRBD1; v_call: TRBV30; j_call: TRBJ1-2; clone_size: once; cdr3_aa: CAWSTQGARGYTF; cdr3_nt: TGTGCCTGGAGTACACAGGGGGCGCGGGGCTACACCTTC
d_call: NA; v_call: TRBV6-6; j_call: TRBJ2-1; clone_size: NA; cdr3_aa: CASSQTGRAIEQFF; cdr3_nt: TGTGCCAGCAGCCAAACCGGTCGCGCTATTGAGCAGTTCTTC
d_call: TRBD2; v_call: TRBV5-1; j_call: TRBJ2-5; clone_size: once; cdr3_aa: CASSFASGGSSQETQYF; cdr3_nt: TGCGCCAGCAGCTTCGCTAGCGGGGGGTCCTCCCAAGAGACCCAGTACTTC
d_call: TRBD1; v_call: TRBV7-9; j_call: TRBJ2-6; clone_size: NA; cdr3_aa: CASSLMRTGTSGANVLTF; cdr3_nt: TGTGCCAGCAGCCTTATGAGGACAGGGACCTCTGGGGCCAACGTCCTGACTTTC
d_call: TRBD1; v_call: TRBV7-2; j_call: TRBJ1-1; clone_size: NA; cdr3_aa: CASSPDRVNTEAFF; cdr3_nt: TGTGCCAGCAGCCCAGACAGGGTGAACACTGAAGCTTTCTTT
d_call: TRBD1; v_call: TRBV2; j_call: TRBJ2-4; clone_size: NA; cdr3_aa: CASSEAQGTGGGIQYF; cdr3_nt: TGTGCCAGCAGTGAAGCGCAGGGGACAGGGGGCGGCATTCAGTACTTC
d_call: NA; v_call: TRBV28; j_call: TRBJ2-2; clone_size: NA; cdr3_aa: CASSRTVTGELFF; cdr3_nt: TGTGCCAGCAGTCGCACAGTAACCGGGGAGCTGTTTTTT
d_call: NA; v_call: TRBV29-1; j_call: TRBJ1-2; clone_size: NA; cdr3_aa: CSLGQGTYGYTF; cdr3_nt: TGCAGCCTCGGGCAGGGGACATATGGCTACACCTTC
d_call: NA; v_call: TRBV28; j_call: TRBJ1-2; clone_size: few; cdr3_aa: CASSDSLQGLDGYTF; cdr3_nt: TGTGCCAGCAGTGATTCTCTCCAGGGGCTCGATGGCTACACCTTC
d_call: TRBD1; v_call: TRBV7-2; j_call: TRBJ1-6; clone_size: NA; cdr3_aa: CASSLALAGGSYNSPLHF; cdr3_nt: TGTGCCAGCAGCTTAGCGCTGGCAGGGGGCTCCTATAATTCACCCCTCCACTTT
d_call: NA; v_call: TRBV21-1; j_call: TRBJ1-1; clone_size: few; cdr3_aa: CASSTTLQGGEGTEAFF; cdr3_nt: TGTGCCAGCAGCACGACTTTACAGGGGGGCGAAGGCACTGAAGCTTTCTTT
d_call: TRBD1; v_call: TRBV5-6; j_call: TRBJ1-1; clone_size: NA; cdr3_aa: CASGRDRGRFTEAFF; cdr3_nt: TGTGCCAGCGGCCGGGACAGGGGGCGATTCACTGAAGCTTTCTTT
d_call: NA; v_call: TRBV6-1; j_call: TRBJ2-3; clone_size: NA; cdr3_aa: CASSVGTTSTDTQYF; cdr3_nt: TGTGCCAGCAGTGTCGGGACAACTAGCACAGATACGCAGTATTTT
d_call: NA; v_call: TRBV11-3; j_call: TRBJ1-1; clone_size: few; cdr3_aa: CASSLVGWSTEAFF; cdr3_nt: TGTGCCAGCAGCTTAGTGGGGTGGAGCACTGAAGCTTTCTTT
d_call: TRBD1; v_call: TRBV15; j_call: TRBJ2-7; clone_size: NA; cdr3_aa: CATSRDPTGPYEQYF; cdr3_nt: TGTGCCACCAGCAGAGACCCGACAGGGCCGTACGAGCAGTACTTC
d_call: NA; v_call: TRBV19; j_call: TRBJ2-1; clone_size: NA; cdr3_aa: CASGRVRSSNEQFF; cdr3_nt: TGTGCCAGTGGCCGGGTCCGAAGTTCCAATGAGCAGTTCTTC
d_call: TRBD2; v_call: TRBV19; j_call: TRBJ2-7; clone_size: NA; cdr3_aa: CASSHRGEGYEQYF; cdr3_nt: TGTGCCAGTAGCCACCGCGGGGAGGGCTACGAGCAGTACTTC
d_call: TRBD2; v_call: TRBV6-1; j_call: TRBJ2-1; clone_size: NA; cdr3_aa: CASRGTSGGPRGQFF; cdr3_nt: TGTGCCAGCAGGGGGACTAGCGGGGGCCCCCGGGGGCAGTTCTTC
d_call: NA; v_call: TRBV18; j_call: TRBJ1-1; clone_size: few; cdr3_aa: CASSLTGSSDYTEAFF; cdr3_nt: TGTGCCAGCTCCTTAACAGGGAGCAGTGATTACACTGAAGCTTTCTTT
d_call: TRBD1; v_call: TRBV6-5; j_call: TRBJ1-1; clone_size: NA; cdr3_aa: CASSYSDRGAEAFF; cdr3_nt: TGTGCCAGCAGTTACTCGGACAGGGGCGCTGAAGCTTTCTTT
d_call: NA; v_call: TRBV4-3; j_call: TRBJ2-1; clone_size: NA; cdr3_aa: CASSQDRVVEQFF; cdr3_nt: TGCGCCAGCAGCCAAGACAGAGTCGTTGAGCAGTTCTTC
d_call: TRBD1; v_call: TRBV6-1; j_call: TRBJ1-1; clone_size: NA; cdr3_aa: CASSEGDRAFF; cdr3_nt: TGTGCCAGCAGTGAAGGGGACAGGGCCTTCTTT
d_call: NA; v_call: TRBV28; j_call: TRBJ1-1; clone_size: NA; cdr3_aa: CASSEGGGAFF; cdr3_nt: TGTGCCAGCTCGGAAGGGGGTGGCGCTTTCTTT
d_call: NA; v_call: TRBV6-1; j_call: TRBJ1-1; clone_size: once; cdr3_aa: CASSELERDTEAFF; cdr3_nt: TGTGCCAGCAGTGAATTGGAGAGGGACACTGAAGCTTTCTTT
d_call: NA; v_call: TRBV10-3; j_call: TRBJ1-1; clone_size: NA; cdr3_aa: CAISRWGTEAFF; cdr3_nt: TGTGCCATCAGTAGGTGGGGAACTGAAGCTTTCTTT
d_call: TRBD2; v_call: TRBV10-3; j_call: TRBJ2-7; clone_size: once; cdr3_aa: CAISESSGATYEQYF; cdr3_nt: TGTGCCATCAGTGAGTCAAGCGGGGCCACCTACGAGCAGTACTTC